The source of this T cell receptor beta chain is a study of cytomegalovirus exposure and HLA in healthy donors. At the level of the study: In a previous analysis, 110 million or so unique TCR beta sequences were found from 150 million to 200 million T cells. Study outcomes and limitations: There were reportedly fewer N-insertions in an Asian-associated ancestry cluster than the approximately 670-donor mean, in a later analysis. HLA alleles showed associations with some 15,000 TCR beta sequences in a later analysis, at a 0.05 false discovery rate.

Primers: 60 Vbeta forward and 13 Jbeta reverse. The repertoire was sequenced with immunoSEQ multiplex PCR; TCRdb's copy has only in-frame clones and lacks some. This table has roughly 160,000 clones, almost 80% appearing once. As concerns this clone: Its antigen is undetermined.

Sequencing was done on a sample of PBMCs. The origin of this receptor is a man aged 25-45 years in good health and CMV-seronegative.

This CDR3 reads CASSSLGTPYNEQFF. The CDR3 DNA reads as TGTGCCAGCAGCTCTCTCGGGACACCCTACAATGAGCAGTTCTTC. The chain recombines TRBV11-2 with TRBJ2-1; D possibly corresponds to TRBD1 (6 bases). This CDR3 has 15 residues. Germline values: CDR1 SGHAT, CDR2 FQNNGV. Trimming cost V 4 bases and J 2 bases, with 12 bases left between them.